These 8 T cell receptor beta chains were sequenced from one sample in a study of CD8 T cells in ankylosing spondylitis. TCRdb used MiXCR to reprocess the 5' RACE reads, holding one entry per CDR3 protein. The data show 300,000 to 350,000 distinct CDR3 sequences, 20% seen once. The sample comprised blood, either unsorted or a sorted T cell fraction (not recorded which). The receptors stem from a female donor with ankylosing spondylitis or in good health (not recorded which).

The chain employs TRBV12-3 or TRBV12-4 and TRBJ1-6; D is ambiguous. Trimming removed 1 base from V and 10 bases from J, with 11 bases in between. This CDR3 is 14 amino acids long. CDR3 sequence reads: CASSLDGVGSPLHF. The CDR3 nucleotides are TGTGCCAGCAGTTTAGACGGCGTAGGCTCACCCCTCCACTTT.

This clonotype was observed a handful of times. V gene TRBV20-1 combines with J gene TRBJ2-5; D is undetermined. Trimming cost V 3 bases and J 4 bases, with 9 bases left between them. The CDR3 runs 12 residues. In germline, CDR1 is DFQATT, CDR2 SNEGSKA (reference sequence). DNA for the CDR3: TGCAGTGCTAGCGACGTGTTAGAGACCCAGTACTTC. Translating it yields CSASDVLETQYF.

The genes are TRBV24-1 and TRBJ2-1, with D possibly TRBD1 on 5 matching bases. The germline V gene has CDR1 KGHDR and CDR2 SFDVKD. The germline V and J ends were trimmed by 9 bases and 2 bases, with 7 bases remaining between them. The CDR3 has 12 amino acids. CDR3 sequence (DNA): TGTGCCACCCAGGACACCTACAATGAGCAGTTCTTC. Its translation is CATQDTYNEQFF.

The chain is built from TRBV27 and TRBJ2-1; D gene ambiguous. CDR1 is MNHEY, CDR2 SMNVEV, per germline (reference sequence). The CDR3 is 14 amino acids. With 3 bases removed from V and 5 bases from J, the gap between germline ends came to 11 bases. CDR3 DNA: TGTGCCAGCAGTTTGGTCAACAGCCACAATGAGCAGTTCTTC. Protein: CASSLVNSHNEQFF.

This clonotype has only a few counts. This chain connects TRBV2 to TRBJ2-7, with TRBD2 identical over 10 bases. CDR1 and CDR2 from the germline V gene are SNHLY and FYNNEI. CDR3 length equals 18 residues. Trimming took 6 bases from V and 1 from J; bases not matched to a gene: 15. CDR3 loop: CASRRGIAGGDGSYEQYF. The CDR3 region has the DNA TGTGCCAGCAGGCGGGGAATAGCGGGAGGTGACGGTTCCTACGAGCAGTACTTC.

The V call is TRBV20-1, the J call TRBJ2-7; 9 bases are a match to TRBD1. V dropped 0 bases and J dropped 1; count of bases not matched to a gene: 7. The CDR3 has 16 residues. Germline V gives CDR1 DFQATT, CDR2 SNEGSKA (reference sequence). CDR3 nucleotide sequence: TGCAGTGCTAGAGATCTAAGGGGACAGGGATCCTACGAGCAGTACTTC. Its protein is CSARDLRGQGSYEQYF.

The V gene is TRBV27, the J gene TRBJ2-3, with TRBD2 matching 10 bases. The CDR3 consists of 16 residues. V trimming: 3 bases; J trimming: 2 bases; junction bases outside the gene matches: 5. Germline CDR1 is MNHEY and CDR2 is SMNVEV (reference sequence). The CDR3 loop is CASSFSTSGSTDTQYF. DNA for the CDR3: TGTGCCAGCAGTTTTTCGACTAGCGGGTCCACAGATACGCAGTATTTT.

This clonotype was picked up a small number of times. The V gene is TRBV5-1, the J gene TRBJ1-1; D is perhaps TRBD1 (5 bases). CDR1 is SGHRS and CDR2 is YFSETQ in the germline V gene. Trimming took off 4 bases at V and 1 base at J, with 11 bases between the two ends. The CDR3 is 14 amino acids. In DNA form, the CDR3 reads TGCGCCAGCAGCACGGACGGACAGAACACTGAAGCTTTCTTT. This gives the protein CASSTDGQNTEAFF.